The 21 T cell receptor beta chains given below trace back to one sample, sequenced in a study of blood T cell repertoires in COVID-19. Assay used: immunoSEQ multiplex PCR; TCRdb lists only in-frame clones, some missing. This table has 25,000 to 35,000 clones, approximately 90% appearing once. Sequenced material: peripheral blood. The receptors come from a human donor in a cohort sampled during active COVID-19.

This sequence joins TRBV27 and TRBJ1-1; 10 bases agree with TRBD1. The CDR3 has 15 residues. Germline CDR1 is MNHEY and CDR2 is SMNVEV (reference sequence). With V trimmed by 5 bases and J by 5 bases, 8 bases remained unmatched. The CDR3 region is CASSPSGQGGTEAFF. The DNA of the CDR3 is TGTGCCAGCAGTCCCTCCGGACAGGGGGGAACTGAAGCTTTCTTT.

This sequence joins TRBV10-3 and TRBJ1-3; TRBD1 agrees at 8 bases. CDR3 length equals 17 residues. Unmatched junction bases numbered 4, after V lost 0 bases and J lost 0 bases. Germline CDR1 and CDR2: ENHRY and SYGVKD. The CDR3 coding sequence is TGTGCCATCAGTGAGTCCGTGGGGACAGGCTCTGGAAACACCATATATTTT. Translating gives CAISESVGTGSGNTIYF.

The genes are TRBV5-1 and TRBJ1-1; D is possibly TRBD1 (6 bases). Germline CDR1 reads SGHRS; CDR2 reads YFSETQ. The CDR3 consists of 15 residues. V was shortened by 4 bases and J by 3 bases, with 16 bases between the two germline ends. This CDR3 reads CASSINRGADTEAFF. The CDR3 DNA sequence: TGCGCCAGCAGCATCAATCGGGGGGCGGACACTGAAGCTTTCTTT.

The chain couples TRBV12-3 or TRBV12-4 to TRBJ2-3, with D possibly matching TRBD2 (5 bases). This CDR3 contains 12 residues. The V end was cut by 2 bases, the J end by 5 bases, with 5 bases between. This CDR3 reads CASSLRGDTQYF. CDR3 DNA sequence: TGTGCCAGCAGTTTACGGGGAGATACGCAGTATTTT.

The table lists this clone with a count of one. V usage is TRBV18 and J usage is TRBJ1-1, with 8 bases aligning to TRBD1. CDR3 length: 12 amino acids. J was trimmed by 10 bases and V by 2 bases; bases with no gene match: 3. The V gene's germline CDR1 is KGHSH and CDR2 LQKENI. The CDR3 nucleotides read TGTGCCAGCTCACCAGGACAGGGTGGAGCTTTCTTT. Its protein product is CASSPGQGGAFF.

The chain couples TRBV18 to TRBJ1-1, with D possibly being TRBD1 (5 bases). The V end lost 3 bases, the J end lost 5 bases, and 16 bases lay between the germline ends. CDR1 KGHSH and CDR2 LQKENI come from the germline V gene. The CDR3 extends over 15 amino acids. The CDR3 bases are TGTGCCAGCTCACCCCCGGCAGGGTGGGAAACTGAAGCTTTCTTT. Protein product: CASSPPAGWETEAFF.

This clone was counted a single time. This chain links TRBV7-8 with TRBJ2-5; 11 bases fit TRBD2. This CDR3 is built from 17 residues. The ends lost 0 bases at V and 2 bases at J; junction bases unmatched: 5. Germline V gives CDR1 SGHVS, CDR2 FQNEAQ. The CDR3 is CASSLARLAGRQETQYF. The DNA of the CDR3 is TGTGCCAGCAGCTTAGCGCGACTAGCGGGGCGACAAGAGACCCAGTACTTC.

This rearrangement joins TRBV6-2 or TRBV6-3 to TRBJ1-1; 8 bases are a match to TRBD1. The germline CDR1 and CDR2 sequences are MNHEY and SVGEGT. The CDR3 runs 15 residues. V lost 5 bases and J lost 0; bases outside the gene matches: 5. The CDR3 here is CASSTGGGMNTEAFF. The CDR3 DNA sequence: TGTGCCAGCAGTACAGGGGGTGGCATGAACACTGAAGCTTTCTTT.

The chain recombines TRBV30 with TRBJ1-2; D not resolved. The CDR3 loop spans 12 amino acids. Deletions cut 0 bases from V and 9 bases from J, with 11 bases between. Germline lookup yields CDR1 GTSNPN and CDR2 SVGIG (reference sequence). CDR3 in amino acids: CAWSVLPGRYTF. Here the CDR3 DNA reads TGTGCCTGGAGTGTGCTTCCCGGTCGCTACACCTTC.

V is TRBV6-2 or TRBV6-3 and J is TRBJ2-7; a weak D match, TRBD1 (6 bases). Per germline, CDR1 MNHEY and CDR2 SVGEGT. The CDR3 is made up of 15 amino acids. V gave up 6 bases and J gave up 3 bases, with 18 bases separating them. CDR3 nucleotide sequence: TGTGCCAGCAGCCGCTACAGGGTACCCCTCTACGAGCAGTACGTC. Residues: CASSRYRVPLYEQYV.

The genes are TRBV3-1 (or the pseudogene TRBV3-2) and TRBJ1-5, with no clear D. The CDR3 contains 15 residues. Trimming stripped 0 bases from V and 7 bases from J, with 13 bases between. Germline assignment: CDR1 LGHDT and CDR2 YNNKEL (reference sequence). The CDR3 reads CASSQDLSGNQPQHF. DNA for the CDR3: TGTGCCAGCAGCCAAGATCTATCGGGGAACCAGCCCCAGCATTTT.

The chain is built from TRBV6-4 and TRBJ2-7, with TRBD1 as a possible D gene (5 bases). V was clipped by 0 bases and J by 1 base, with 7 bases between them. From germline, CDR1 is MRHNA and CDR2 SNTAGT. The CDR3 is made up of 14 amino acids. The CDR3 loop is CASSDSRGSYEQYV. As DNA, the CDR3 is TGTGCCAGCAGTGACTCTAGGGGTTCCTACGAGCAGTACGTC.

V gene TRBV12-5 combines with J gene TRBJ2-1; 13 bases fit TRBD2. V shed 3 bases and J 5 bases; nucleotides not matched to a gene: 19. The length of the CDR3 is 21 residues. Germline V gives CDR1 LGHNT, CDR2 FRNRAP. The CDR3 is CASGLPIQLAGGPFQNNEQFF. As DNA, the CDR3 is TGTGCTAGTGGTTTACCCATCCAACTAGCGGGAGGGCCGTTTCAGAACAATGAGCAGTTCTTC.

The gene calls are TRBV30 and TRBJ1-1; D gene unclear. In germline, CDR1 is GTSNPN, CDR2 SVGIG (reference sequence). This CDR3 spans 12 amino acids. Trimming removed 4 bases from V and 5 bases from J, with 11 bases in between. This chain's CDR3 is CAWTGSGTEAFF. The CDR3 nucleotides read TGTGCCTGGACTGGGTCGGGAACTGAAGCTTTCTTT. Complete variable domain (other parts from reference TRBV30 and TRBJ1-1): SQTIHQWPATLVQPVGSPLSLECTVEGTSNPNLYWYRQAAGRGLQLLFYSVGIGQISSEVPQNLSASRPQDRQFILSSKKLLLSDSGFYLCAWTGSGTEAFFGQGTRLTVV.

The rearrangement joins TRBV3-1 (or the pseudogene TRBV3-2) to TRBJ1-4, with TRBD1 identical over 7 bases. This CDR3 contains 13 residues. Trimming cost V 5 bases and J 8 bases; bases outside gene matches: 5. Germline V CDR1 and CDR2: LGHDT, YNNKEL (reference sequence). The CDR3 loop is CASSWTGREKLFF. In DNA, the CDR3 is TGTGCCAGCAGCTGGACAGGACGGGAAAAACTGTTTTTT.

The genes are TRBV7-8 and TRBJ1-1, with D maybe TRBD1 (5 bases). This CDR3 is built from 14 residues. Germline-derived CDR1 and CDR2 are SGHVS and FQNEAQ. Trimming stripped 1 base from V and 10 bases from J, with 16 bases between. In DNA form, the CDR3 reads TGTGCCAGCAGCTTAGAATGGGGGGTTCCCGCAGCTTTCTTT. Translating gives CASSLEWGVPAAFF. The whole variable domain, remainder taken from reference TRBV7-8 and TRBJ1-1, is GAGVSQSPRYKVAKRGQDVALRCDPISGHVSLFWYQQALGQGPEFLTYFQNEAQLDKSGLPSDRFFAERPEGSVSTLKIQRTQQEDSAVYLCASSLEWGVPAAFFGQGTRLTVV.

V usage is TRBV10-3 and J usage is TRBJ1-3, with 9 nucleotides matching TRBD1. CDR3 length: 13 amino acids. Germline CDR1 reads ENHRY; CDR2 reads SYGVKD. The V segment lost 11 bases and the J segment 2 bases; nucleotides outside the gene matches: 4. The CDR3 region is CAVTGGPGNTIYF. The CDR3 nucleotides are TGTGCCGTCACAGGGGGCCCTGGAAACACCATATATTTT.

Only one count was recorded for this clone. The V call is TRBV28, the J call TRBJ1-3; D is unresolved. Deletions cut 1 base from V and 0 bases from J, with 7 bases between. The CDR3 length is 15 residues. The germline V gene has CDR1 MDHEN and CDR2 SYDVKM. The CDR3 region is CASSLLRSSGNTIYF. The CDR3 coding sequence is TGTGCCAGCAGTTTATTGAGGAGCTCTGGAAACACCATATATTTT.

This rearrangement joins TRBV12-3 or TRBV12-4 to TRBJ1-6; D possibly corresponds to TRBD1 (5 bases). V was trimmed by 6 bases and J by 10 bases, leaving 10 bases between them. CDR3 size: 12 residues. The CDR3 DNA reads as TGTGCCAGCAGACCCACAGGCTCACCCCTCCACTTT. This translates into CASRPTGSPLHF.

The chain has TRBV2 and TRBJ2-1; tentatively, D is TRBD2 (5 bases). CDR3 length: 14 residues. The germline gives CDR1 SNHLY, CDR2 FYNNEI. Trimming left V 10 bases short and J 11 bases short, with 24 bases between. This chain's CDR3 is CATGRKREGSQQFF. CDR3 nucleotides: TGTGCCACCGGGCGAAAGCGTGAGGGTTCCCAGCAGTTCTTC.

The gene calls are TRBV11-2 and TRBJ1-5; a weak D match, TRBD1 (5 bases). CDR3 size: 12 residues. Germline V lookup: CDR1 SGHAT, CDR2 FQNNGV. V was clipped by 4 bases and J by 10 bases, with 11 bases between them. The CDR3 sequence: CASSWGGGPQHF. CDR3 sequence (DNA): TGTGCCAGCAGCTGGGGCGGGGGACCCCAGCATTTT.